This entry lists 8 T cell receptor beta chains sequenced from one sample in a study of T cells after posttransplantation cyclophosphamide. The protocol was immunoSEQ multiplex PCR, while the TCRdb copy is restricted to in-frame clones and leaves out a portion. The data hold some 1,300 clones, with about 74% observed a single time. Material for sequencing was memory CD8+ T cells sorted from blood. These TCRs come from a man aged 50 to 59 in good health, CMV-negative, and a related stem cell transplant donor.

The chain uses TRBV7-9 and TRBJ2-1; 9 bases line up with TRBD2. The CDR3 runs to 14 residues. Germline V CDR1 and CDR2: SEHNR, FQNEAQ (reference sequence). V was clipped by 9 bases and J by 8 bases; unmatched bases: 11. CDR3 loop: CASPPPSGTYEQFF. The CDR3 DNA reads TGTGCCAGTCCACCTCCTAGCGGGACCTATGAGCAGTTCTTC.

The rearrangement uses TRBV9 and TRBJ2-5; TRBD1 agrees at 10 bases. V shed 4 bases and J 4 bases; nucleotides not matched to a gene: 13. In germline, CDR1 is SGDLS, CDR2 YYNGEE. This CDR3 is 17 amino acids long. CDR3 region: CASSTHMGTGALETQYF. The CDR3 bases are TGTGCCAGCAGCACACATATGGGGACAGGGGCTTTAGAGACCCAGTACTTC. The whole variable domain, remainder taken from reference TRBV9 and TRBJ2-5, is DSGVTQTPKHLITATGQRVTLRCSPRSGDLSVYWYQQSLDQGLQFLIQYYNGEERAKGNILERFSAQQFPDLHSELNLSSLELGDSALYFCASSTHMGTGALETQYFGPGTRLLVL.

CDR3 in amino acids: CASSYTGDHLHF. The CDR3 nucleotides are TGTGCCAGCAGCTATACAGGGGACCACCTCCACTTT. This chain joins TRBV6-6 and TRBJ1-6, with 7 bases identical to TRBD1. The germline V gene encodes CDR1 MNHNY and CDR2 SVGAGI (reference sequence). V lost 6 bases and J lost 15; bases outside the gene matches: 8. CDR3 length: 12 residues.

The gene calls are TRBV5-8 and TRBJ2-2; D might be TRBD2 (5 bases). The CDR3 covers 14 residues. The ends were cut back, 6 bases at V and 5 bases at J, with 14 bases in the middle. Germline V gives CDR1 SGHTS, CDR2 YDEGEE. The DNA of the CDR3 is TGTGCCAGCACGGACTGGGAAGAAACCGGGGAGCTGTTTTTT. The encoded protein is CASTDWEETGELFF.

The V call is TRBV7-8, the J call TRBJ2-2; 7 positions agree with TRBD1. The germline CDR1 and CDR2 sequences are SGHVS and FQNEAQ. V shed 7 bases, J shed 3 bases, and the junction held 8 bases outside the gene matches. The CDR3 consists of 15 residues. This chain's CDR3 is CASTQTGMYTGELFF. The DNA of the CDR3 is TGTGCCAGCACCCAGACAGGGATGTACACCGGGGAGCTGTTTTTT.

The chain employs TRBV6-4 and TRBJ2-1; 8 nucleotides line up with TRBD2. V shed 2 bases, J shed 6 bases, and the junction held 3 bases outside the gene matches. From germline, CDR1 is MRHNA and CDR2 SNTAGT. CDR3 length: 14 amino acids. In nucleotides, the CDR3 is TGTGCCAGCAGTGACCGGGAGGGAGTCAATGAGCAGTTCTTC. Its protein product is CASSDREGVNEQFF.

V usage is TRBV4-2 and J usage is TRBJ2-3; TRBD2 might be the D (7 bases). The CDR3 extends over 15 amino acids. In germline, CDR1 is LGHNA, CDR2 YNFKEQ. Trimming removed 0 bases from V and 5 bases from J, with 12 bases in between. The CDR3 spells CASSQEGGPGDTQYF. The CDR3 region has the DNA TGTGCCAGCAGCCAAGAGGGGGGGCCGGGAGATACGCAGTATTTT.

This chain connects TRBV15 to TRBJ1-5, with TRBD1 as a possible D gene (6 bases). Germline V gene data show CDR1 as LNHNV and CDR2 as YYDKDF (reference sequence). The CDR3 consists of 15 residues. Trimming stripped 0 bases from V and 6 bases from J, with 12 bases between. The CDR3 DNA is TGTGCCACCAGCAGAGATCGGGGGGCGATTCAGCCCCAGCATTTT. Protein: CATSRDRGAIQPQHF.